The present TCR beta chain was sequenced within a study of shared clonotypes between healthy human individuals. Whole-study results and caveats: What naive subsets generally showed was a larger estimated richness than memory subsets showed. Genetic and exposure-history diversity was limited by the small donor number. Around 5% of naive CD4 clonotypes were common to a few donors.

This clone occurred once. Antigen: not known. When replicate PCRs were run on sorted subsets, they used 200 ng DNA, around 33,000 T cell genomes. Libraries were prepared by immunoSEQ multiplex PCR; TCRdb keeps only in-frame clonotypes and omits some of them. Here the sample spans fewer than 3 million clones, 85% to 95% being singletons. The CDR3 loop spans 19 amino acids. J gave up 2 bases and V 5 bases, and 17 bases lay outside the gene matches. CDR1 and CDR2 from the germline V gene are SEHNR and FQNEAQ (reference sequence). The chain recombines TRBV7-9 with TRBJ2-1; 8 nucleotides agree with TRBD1. Source material: naive CD4+ T cells from PBMCs. The subset: CD45RA+ positively selected. The origin of this receptor is a man aged 18 to 30 in good health. Some clones in this sample may be carry-over from other donors' samples. CDR3 DNA sequence: TGTGCCAGCAGCCCCAATCGCCCCTTATCGACAGGGGCCTACAATGAGCAGTTCTTC. Encoded protein: CASSPNRPLSTGAYNEQFF.